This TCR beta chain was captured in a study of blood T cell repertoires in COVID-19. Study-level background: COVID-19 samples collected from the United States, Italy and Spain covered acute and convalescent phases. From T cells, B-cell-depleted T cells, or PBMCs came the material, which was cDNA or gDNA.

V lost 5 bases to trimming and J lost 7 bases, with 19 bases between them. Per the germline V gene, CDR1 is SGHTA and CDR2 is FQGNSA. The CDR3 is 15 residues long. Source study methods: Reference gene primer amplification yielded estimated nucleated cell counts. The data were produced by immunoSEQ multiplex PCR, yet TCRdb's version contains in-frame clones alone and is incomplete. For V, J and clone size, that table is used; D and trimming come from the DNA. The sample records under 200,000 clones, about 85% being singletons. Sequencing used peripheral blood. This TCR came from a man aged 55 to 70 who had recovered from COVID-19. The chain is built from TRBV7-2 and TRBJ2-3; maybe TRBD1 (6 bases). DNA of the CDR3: TGTGCCAGCAGCCCCTCCCGGGCCCAGGGGAATACGCAGTATTTT. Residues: CASSPSRAQGNTQYF.